This entry describes one T cell receptor beta chain. Its cognate antigen is unknown. Investigators excluded patients with uncontrolled infection, other autoimmune disease, pregnancy or lactation. Orbital computed tomography, thyroid ultrasound, serum thyroxine and TRAb, and clinical symptoms together informed the diagnoses. RNA transcripts were the template for amplifying TCR beta CDR3 regions. Initially, a first-round RT-PCR of the TCR CDR3 employed the HTBI primer set. TCRdb independently ran MiXCR on the multiplex PCR reads; one entry per CDR3 protein. The data hold around 620,000 distinct CDR3 sequences, with 13% to 15% observed a single time. The sample originates from a study of T cells in Graves' hyperthyroidism and ophthalmopathy. Study-wide points: Using 13 V-J features, a model discriminated ophthalmopathy from stable hyperthyroidism.

The CDR3 runs 15 residues. In germline, CDR1 is MNHEY, CDR2 SMNVEV (reference sequence). The V segment lost 5 bases and the J segment 1 base; nucleotides outside the gene matches: 3. V is TRBV27 and J is TRBJ2-7; 12 bases agree with TRBD2. Sequencing used blood. This TCR derives from a woman in her late teens or twenties with Graves' ophthalmopathy. CDR3 nucleotides: TGTGCCAGCAGTGGGACTAGCGGGCCGTCCTACGAGCAGTACTTC. This encodes CASSGTSGPSYEQYF.